Sequencing of this TCR beta chain was carried out in a study of T cell responses to AZD1222 COVID-19 vaccine. General study results and limits: Reportedly, nearly half the spike-specific TCRs target unmutated variant regions. It should be noted that donors were predominantly white British and more often female, and clonal diversity was possibly underestimated. Baseline antibody screening turned up just a handful of seropositive AZD1222 recipients. Spike-specific TCR repertoires showed rising breadth and depth after two AZD1222 doses.

Germline trimming cut 4 bases from V and 9 bases from J; bases unmatched to any gene: 2. The CDR3 loop spans 11 amino acids. Germline V CDR1 and CDR2: MDHEN, SYDVKM. This table comes from immunoSEQ multiplex PCR, and its TCRdb copy is limited to in-frame clones, with some not included. The table has approximately 210,000 clones, 90% to 95% seen once. Concerning this clone: Its antigen is currently unknown.

The chain recombines TRBV28 with TRBJ1-1, with 7 bases fitting TRBD1. The sequences come from peripheral blood, collected 28 days after the second dose of the MenACWY control vaccine. This clonotype was obtained from an adult who received the MenACWY meningococcal vaccine as a control. As DNA, the CDR3 is TGTGCCAGCAGTTCACAGGGGAAAGCTTTCTTT. This sequence encodes CASSSQGKAFF. Supplemented by reference TRBV28 and TRBJ1-1, the full variable domain reads DVKVTQSSRYLVKRTGEKVFLECVQDMDHENMFWYRQDPGLGLRLIYFSYDVKMKEKGDIPEGYSVSREKKERFSLILESASTNQTSMYLCASSSQGKAFFGQGTRLTVV.